Listed below are T cell receptor beta chains from one sample, sequenced in a study of shared clonotypes between healthy human individuals. Repertoires were generated with immunoSEQ multiplex PCR, while TCRdb's copy carries only in-frame clones and drops some. The table records hundreds of thousands of clones, roughly 79% of them present only once. The specimen was PBMCs. The receptors were sampled from a woman in her thirties or forties in good health. Some clones in this sample may be carry-over from other donors' samples. Each CDR3 is given with its conserved first and last residue. Fields, in order: J gene, D gene, clone size, V gene, CDR3 length, CDR3 DNA, CDR3 protein. D genes are given only for firm matches. Size is omitted from some rows. Given values are once, few, many or a class for expanded clones.

TRBJ2-5	-	-	TRBV28	14	TGTGCCAGCAGCTCGGAATCCGTTCGGGAGACCCAGTACTTC	CASSSESVRETQYF
TRBJ1-1	-	-	TRBV18	12	TGTGCCAGCTGGGCCGGGATGGGACCGGCTTTCTTT	CASWAGMGPAFF
TRBJ1-4	TRBD1	few	TRBV4-2	15	TGTGCCAGCAGCCAAGGCGACAGGGGGACTGAAAAACTGTTTTTT	CASSQGDRGTEKLFF
TRBJ2-3	TRBD2	-	TRBV7-3	16	TGTGCCAGCAGCTTGGGACTAGCGGAAATCACGGATACGCAGTATTTT	CASSLGLAEITDTQYF
TRBJ2-1	-	once	TRBV6-5	12	TGTGCCAGCAAAACGGGAGTGAGGGAGCAGTTCTTC	CASKTGVREQFF
TRBJ2-4	-	-	TRBV19	14	TGTGCCAGTAGTATTTGGGCAGATATAAACATTCAGTACTTC	CASSIWADINIQYF
TRBJ2-5	-	-	TRBV9	16	TGTGCCAGCAGCTCAGGGGACTACGACCTCCCGGAGACCCAGTACTTC	CASSSGDYDLPETQYF
TRBJ2-5	-	-	TRBV28	16	TGTGCCAGCAGTACCTCCCCGGGACCTTTATCAGAGACCCAGTACTTC	CASSTSPGPLSETQYF
TRBJ2-2	TRBD1	-	TRBV14	15	TGTGCCAGCAGCCAAAGACAGGGGTTTACCGGGGAGCTGTTTTTT	CASSQRQGFTGELFF
TRBJ2-2	TRBD1	-	TRBV5-1	15	TGCGCCAGCAGCTTGGGGACAGGTACCACCGGGGAGCTGTTTTTT	CASSLGTGTTGELFF